This T cell receptor beta chain was found in a study of T cell changes during pregnancy in multiple sclerosis. The V gene lost 0 bases and the J gene lost 3 bases, with 4 bases spanning the gap. This CDR3 comprises 12 residues. Looked up from germline, CDR1 is SGHDT and CDR2 is YYEEEE. Measured with immunoSEQ multiplex PCR; TCRdb has only the in-frame clones, and not every one. This table has under 20,000 clones, about 84% appearing once. The sample here was CD8+ T cells from peripheral blood mononuclear cells, taken after pregnancy. This TCR was recovered from a female donor with multiple sclerosis, enrolled in a pregnancy study. The chain combines TRBV5-6 with TRBJ2-7; unclear D gene. CDR3 nucleotide sequence: TGTGCCAGCAGCTTGGATATCTACGAGCAGTACTTC. It yields the protein CASSLDIYEQYF.